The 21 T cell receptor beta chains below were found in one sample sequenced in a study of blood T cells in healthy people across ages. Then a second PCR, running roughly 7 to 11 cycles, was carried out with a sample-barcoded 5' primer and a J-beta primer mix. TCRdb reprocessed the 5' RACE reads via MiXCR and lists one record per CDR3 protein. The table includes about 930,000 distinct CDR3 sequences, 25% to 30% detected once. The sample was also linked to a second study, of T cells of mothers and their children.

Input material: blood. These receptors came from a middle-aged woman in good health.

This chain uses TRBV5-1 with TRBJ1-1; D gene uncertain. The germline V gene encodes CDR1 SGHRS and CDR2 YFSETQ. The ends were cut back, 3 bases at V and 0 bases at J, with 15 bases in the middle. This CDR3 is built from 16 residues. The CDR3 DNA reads TGCGCCAGCAGCTCCGGACGGAGGGTAATGAACACTGAAGCTTTCTTT. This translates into CASSSGRRVMNTEAFF.

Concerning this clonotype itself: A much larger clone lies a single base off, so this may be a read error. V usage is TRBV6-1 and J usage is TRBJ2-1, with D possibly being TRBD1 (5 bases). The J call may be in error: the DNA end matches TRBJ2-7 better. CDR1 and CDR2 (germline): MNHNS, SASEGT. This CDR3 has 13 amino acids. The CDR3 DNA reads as TGTGCCAGCGAACGGACATCCTACAATGAGCAGTACTTC. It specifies CASERTSYNEQYF.

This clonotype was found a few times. The CDR3 DNA is TGCGCCAGCAGTCCGGCAGGCGATATTCAGTACTTC. Translation: CASSPAGDIQYF. The chain is built from TRBV5-1 and TRBJ2-5; the D is unclear. This CDR3 is built from 12 residues. CDR1 SGHRS and CDR2 YFSETQ come from the germline V gene. Trimming shortened V by 5 bases and J by 11 bases, and 16 bases separated the two germline ends.

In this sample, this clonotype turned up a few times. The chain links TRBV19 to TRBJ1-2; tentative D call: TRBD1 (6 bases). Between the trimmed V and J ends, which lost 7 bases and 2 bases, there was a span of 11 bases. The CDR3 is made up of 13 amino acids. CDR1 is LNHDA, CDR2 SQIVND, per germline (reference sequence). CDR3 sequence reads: CASTPGANYGYTF. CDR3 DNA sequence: TGTGCCAGTACTCCAGGGGCCAACTATGGCTACACCTTC.

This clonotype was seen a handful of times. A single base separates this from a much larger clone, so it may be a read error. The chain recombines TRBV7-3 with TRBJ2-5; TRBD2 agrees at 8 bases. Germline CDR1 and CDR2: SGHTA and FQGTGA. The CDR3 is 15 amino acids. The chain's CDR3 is CASSPTGTRQEAQYF. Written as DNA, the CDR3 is TGTGCCAGCAGCCCAACCGGGACTAGGCAAGAGGCCCAGTACTTC.

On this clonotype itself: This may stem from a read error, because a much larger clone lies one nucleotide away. The CDR3 DNA sequence: TGTGCCAACAGTTGGGGGACAGGGGAAGCCGGGGAGCTGTTTTTT. Translation: CANSWGTGEAGELFF. V usage is TRBV6-5 and J usage is TRBJ2-2; 10 positions agree with TRBD1. Looked up from germline, CDR1 is MNHEY and CDR2 is SVGAGI. This CDR3 region has 15 residues.

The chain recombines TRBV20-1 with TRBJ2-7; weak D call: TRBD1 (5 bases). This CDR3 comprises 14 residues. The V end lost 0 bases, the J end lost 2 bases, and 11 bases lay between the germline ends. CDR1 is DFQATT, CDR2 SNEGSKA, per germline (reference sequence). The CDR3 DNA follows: TGCAGTGCTAGAGATCCCAGGGTGCCCTACGAGCAGTACTTC. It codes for CSARDPRVPYEQYF.

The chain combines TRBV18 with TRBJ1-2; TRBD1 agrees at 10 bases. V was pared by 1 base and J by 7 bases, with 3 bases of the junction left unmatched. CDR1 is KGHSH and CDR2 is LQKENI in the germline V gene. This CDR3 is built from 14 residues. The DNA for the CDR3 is TGTGCCAGCTCACCACAGACAGGGGGCGGTGGCTACACCTTC. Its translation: CASSPQTGGGGYTF.

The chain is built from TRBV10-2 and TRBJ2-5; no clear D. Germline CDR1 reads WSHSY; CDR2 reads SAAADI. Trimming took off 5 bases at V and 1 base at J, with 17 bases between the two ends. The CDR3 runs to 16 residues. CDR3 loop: CASSTSRAWVQETQYF. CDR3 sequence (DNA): TGCGCCAGCAGTACCTCACGGGCTTGGGTCCAAGAGACCCAGTACTTC.

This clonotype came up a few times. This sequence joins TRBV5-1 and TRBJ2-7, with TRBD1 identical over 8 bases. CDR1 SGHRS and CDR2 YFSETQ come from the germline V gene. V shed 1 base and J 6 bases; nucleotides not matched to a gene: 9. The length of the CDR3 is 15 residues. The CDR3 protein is CASSLYSQGDGEQYF. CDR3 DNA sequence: TGCGCCAGCAGCTTGTATTCACAGGGGGATGGCGAGCAGTACTTC.

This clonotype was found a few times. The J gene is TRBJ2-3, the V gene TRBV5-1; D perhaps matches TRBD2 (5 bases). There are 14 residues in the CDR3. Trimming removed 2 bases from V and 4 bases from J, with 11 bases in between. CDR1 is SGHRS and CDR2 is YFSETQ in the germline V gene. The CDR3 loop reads CASSFRGIADTQYF. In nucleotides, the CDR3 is TGCGCCAGCAGCTTCCGGGGTATTGCAGATACGCAGTATTTT.

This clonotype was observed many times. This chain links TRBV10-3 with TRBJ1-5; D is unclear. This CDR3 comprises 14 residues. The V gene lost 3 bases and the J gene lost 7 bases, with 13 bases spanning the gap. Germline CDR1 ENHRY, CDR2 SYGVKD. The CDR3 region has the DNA TGTGCCATCAGTGACACGAACTCGGGGCAGCCCCAGCATTTT. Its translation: CAISDTNSGQPQHF.

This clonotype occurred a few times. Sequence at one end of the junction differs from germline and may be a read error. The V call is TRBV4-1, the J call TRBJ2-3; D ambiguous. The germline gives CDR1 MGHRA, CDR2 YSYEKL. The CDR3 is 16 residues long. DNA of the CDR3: TGCGCCGGCAGCCAAGATCGTGGCAGAGGCACAGATACGCAGTATTTT. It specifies CAGSQDRGRGTDTQYF.

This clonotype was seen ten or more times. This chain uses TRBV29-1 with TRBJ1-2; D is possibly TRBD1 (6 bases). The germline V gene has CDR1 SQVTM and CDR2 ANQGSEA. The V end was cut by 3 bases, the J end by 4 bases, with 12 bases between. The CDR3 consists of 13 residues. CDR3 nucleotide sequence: TGCAGCGTTGACGTCAGGGGAGGCTATGGCTACACCTTC. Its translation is CSVDVRGGYGYTF.

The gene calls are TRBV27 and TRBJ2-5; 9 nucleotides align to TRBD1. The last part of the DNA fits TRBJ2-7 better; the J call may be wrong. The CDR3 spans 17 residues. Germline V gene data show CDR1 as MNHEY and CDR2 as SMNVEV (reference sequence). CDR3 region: CASSSLGTGFRPYEQYF. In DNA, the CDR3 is TGTGCCAGCAGTTCACTGGGGACAGGGTTCAGACCCTACGAGCAGTACTTC.

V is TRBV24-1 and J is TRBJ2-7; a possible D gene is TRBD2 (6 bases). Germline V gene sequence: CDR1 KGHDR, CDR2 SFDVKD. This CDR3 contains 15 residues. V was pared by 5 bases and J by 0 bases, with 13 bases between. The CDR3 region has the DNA TGTGCCACCAGTGCAGCGGGCGAAGGCTCCTACGAGCAGTACTTC. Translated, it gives CATSAAGEGSYEQYF.

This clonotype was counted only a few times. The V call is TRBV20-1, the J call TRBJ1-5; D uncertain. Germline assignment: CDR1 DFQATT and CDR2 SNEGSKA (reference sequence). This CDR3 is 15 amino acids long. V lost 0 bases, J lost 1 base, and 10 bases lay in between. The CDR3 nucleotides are TGCAGTGCTAGAGAAGTGGGAGAAAGCAATCAGCCCCAGCATTTT. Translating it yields CSAREVGESNQPQHF.

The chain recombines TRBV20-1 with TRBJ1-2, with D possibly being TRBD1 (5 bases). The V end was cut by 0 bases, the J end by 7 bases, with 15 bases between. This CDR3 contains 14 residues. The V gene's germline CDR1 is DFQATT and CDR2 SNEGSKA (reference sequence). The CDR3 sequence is CSARDPSRQGGYTF. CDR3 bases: TGCAGTGCTAGAGATCCCTCAAGGCAGGGTGGCTACACCTTC.

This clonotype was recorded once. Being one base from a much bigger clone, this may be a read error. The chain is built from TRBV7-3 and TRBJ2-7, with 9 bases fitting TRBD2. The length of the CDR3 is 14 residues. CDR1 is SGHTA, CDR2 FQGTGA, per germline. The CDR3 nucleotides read TGTGCCAGAAGCTTAGCGGGGGCGGGATACGAGCAGTACTTC. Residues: CARSLAGAGYEQYF.

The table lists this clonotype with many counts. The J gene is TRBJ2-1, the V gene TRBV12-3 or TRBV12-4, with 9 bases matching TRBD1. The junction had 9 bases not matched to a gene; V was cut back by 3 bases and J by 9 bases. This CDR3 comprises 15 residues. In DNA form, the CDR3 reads TGTGCCAGCAGTTTCCGGAAAGACAGGGGGAGTGAGCAGTTCTTC. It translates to CASSFRKDRGSEQFF.

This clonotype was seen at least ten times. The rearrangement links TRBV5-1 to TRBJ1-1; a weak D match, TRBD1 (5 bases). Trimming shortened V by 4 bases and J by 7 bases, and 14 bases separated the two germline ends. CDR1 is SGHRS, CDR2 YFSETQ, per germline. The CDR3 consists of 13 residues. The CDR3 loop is CASSLSGAREAFF. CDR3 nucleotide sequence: TGCGCCAGCAGCCTGAGCGGGGCCCGTGAAGCTTTCTTT.